Presented here are 9 T cell receptor beta chains from one specimen sequenced in a study of shared clonotypes between healthy human individuals. Here immunoSEQ multiplex PCR was the method, and the copy in TCRdb shows in-frame clones only, minus some. There are about 980,000 clones in the sample; 60% to 85% occur only once, and approximately 1.5% lies in the top ten. The sequencing input was memory CD4+ T cells sorted from blood. The subset here: CD45RA-negative fraction. Receptor source: a man aged 18 to 29 in good health.

The rearrangement links TRBV11-1 to TRBJ1-1; the D is unclear. Deletions cut 3 bases from V and 4 bases from J, with 6 bases between. This CDR3 is built from 12 residues. Germline values: CDR1 SGHAT, CDR2 FQDESV (reference sequence). The CDR3 coding sequence is TGTGCCAGCAGCTTTACGGGCACTGAAGCTTTCTTT. Amino acids: CASSFTGTEAFF.

Here the CDR3 reads CATRTGGVYGYTF. The CDR3, as DNA: TGTGCCACCAGGACAGGGGGCGTTTATGGCTACACCTTC. V usage is TRBV28 and J usage is TRBJ1-2, with 11 bases fitting TRBD1. After removal of 10 bases from V and 5 bases from J, the junction contained 6 bases not matched to a gene. The CDR3 has 13 residues. Germline-derived CDR1 and CDR2 are MDHEN and SYDVKM.

The chain carries TRBV28 and TRBJ2-7; 8 bases are shared with TRBD1. Germline V gene sequence: CDR1 MDHEN, CDR2 SYDVKM. The CDR3 sequence is 15 residues long. V shed 6 bases and J 4 bases; nucleotides not matched to a gene: 11. The CDR3 DNA reads as TGTGCCAGCAGAGGAATTGGACAGGGCATTTACGAGCAGTACTTC. This translates into CASRGIGQGIYEQYF.

This clone appeared a few times. The CDR3 loop reads CASSSRGLEVEKLFF. The DNA for the CDR3 is TGTGCCAGCAGCTCCCGGGGACTGGAGGTCGAAAAACTGTTTTTT. V gene TRBV5-6 combines with J gene TRBJ1-4; tentative D call: TRBD1 (5 bases). Per germline, CDR1 SGHDT and CDR2 YYEEEE. V was pared by 3 bases and J by 8 bases, with 17 bases between. This CDR3 has 15 amino acids.

The chain couples TRBV18 to TRBJ1-2, with TRBD1 identical over 8 bases. Germline trimming cut 5 bases from V and 7 bases from J; bases unmatched to any gene: 12. The CDR3 has 15 residues. CDR1 is KGHSH, CDR2 LQKENI, per germline. The CDR3 protein is CASSTGTGPGAGYTF. CDR3 DNA: TGTGCCAGCTCAACGGGGACAGGTCCTGGCGCTGGCTACACCTTC.

The J gene is TRBJ2-5, the V gene TRBV2; tentatively, D is TRBD1 (5 bases). V gave up 6 bases and J gave up 2 bases, with 13 bases separating them. In germline, CDR1 is SNHLY, CDR2 FYNNEI. The CDR3 consists of 14 residues. CDR3 coding DNA: TGTGCCAGCAGGGAGACAGAAAGTCAAGAGACCCAGTACTTC. Encoded protein: CASRETESQETQYF.

A remark on this clone: The junction does not match germline at one end; this may be a read error. The genes are TRBV6-5 and TRBJ1-2; TRBD1 is a possible D gene (5 bases). CDR1 and CDR2 (germline): MNHEY, SVGAGI. The CDR3 contains 14 residues. This CDR3 reads CASSYSLGVGGYTF. As DNA, the CDR3 is TGTGCTAGCAGTTACTCGCTGGGGGTAGGTGGCTACACCTTC.

This clone came up many times. The chain joins TRBV6-1 to TRBJ2-3; TRBD1 matches at 7 bases. Germline assignment: CDR1 MNHNS and CDR2 SASEGT. The CDR3 has 14 amino acids. V trimming: 6 bases; J trimming: 4 bases; junction bases outside the gene matches: 7. CDR3 residues: CASSYRQGPDTQYF. CDR3 nucleotides: TGTGCCAGCAGCTATCGACAGGGCCCAGATACGCAGTATTTT.

The V and J genes are TRBV30 and TRBJ2-5; 11 bases match TRBD2. The ends lost 5 bases at V and 5 bases at J; junction bases unmatched: 7. The CDR3 runs to 14 residues. The germline gives CDR1 GTSNPN, CDR2 SVGIG (reference sequence). CDR3 DNA sequence: TGTGCCTGGGGGAGACTAGCGGGGCGGGAGACCCAGTACTTC. Residues: CAWGRLAGRETQYF.